A selection of T cell receptor beta chains follows, all from one sample in a study of shared clonotypes between healthy human individuals. Sequencing was performed with immunoSEQ multiplex PCR; in TCRdb, only in-frame clones are kept and a portion is missing. Of some 2,500,000 clones detected, around 90% appear once; the ten largest clones hold 0.3% to 0.4%. Sequencing was performed on naive CD4+ T cells from PBMCs. Every receptor here comes from a man aged 18 to 29 in good health. Some clones in this sample may be carry-over from other donors' samples. The CDR3 runs from the conserved cysteine through the conserved F or W. A D gene is named only where the DNA matches it firmly. Size values are once, few and many counts, or a class for expanded clones, and some rows have none.

d_call clone_size j_call v_call cdr3_nt cdr3_aa
TRBD2 - TRBJ2-3 TRBV7-9 TGTGCCAGCAGCCCTCTGGGCGGGAGGCCTAAGGAGGGGGCAGATACGCAGTATTTT CASSPLGGRPKEGADTQYF
TRBD1 - TRBJ2-5 TRBV19 TGTGCCAGTAGCCCGGGACAGGCCCAAGAGACCCAGTACTTC CASSPGQAQETQYF
- - TRBJ1-1 TRBV5-4 TGTGCCAGCAGCTTGGTCCAAGACAGGCCCGGCAGGGCTTTCTTT CASSLVQDRPGRAFF
TRBD1 - TRBJ2-1 TRBV7-2 TGTGCCAGCAGCGAAAGGACAGGGTATGTGTACAATGAGCAGTTCTTC CASSERTGYVYNEQFF
TRBD2 - TRBJ2-5 TRBV5-4 TGTGCCAGCAGCTTGACTAGCGGGAGAGGGGAGACCCAGTACTTC CASSLTSGRGETQYF
- once TRBJ1-5 TRBV6-1 TGTGCCAGCAGGGCGACACAGGGAATAAGTCAGCCCCAGCATTTT CASRATQGISQPQHF
- few TRBJ1-2 TRBV4-2 TGTGCCAGCAGCCAAGAACGGTTTGGGAGCTATGGCTACACCTTC CASSQERFGSYGYTF
TRBD2 - TRBJ2-2 TRBV27 TGTGCCAGCAGTTTATCGCCCGGGACTAGAAACACCGGGGAGCTGTTTTTT CASSLSPGTRNTGELFF
- - TRBJ2-2 TRBV19 TGTGCCAGTAGGAGCCGGGAATCGAACACCGGGGAGCTGTTTTTT CASRSRESNTGELFF
- - TRBJ1-1 TRBV6-5 TGTGCCAGCAGTTACTTACCGGGACAAGTGAACACTGAAGCTTTCTTT CASSYLPGQVNTEAFF
TRBD1 few TRBJ2-1 TRBV27 TGTGCCAGCACGCCCCTGGGACAGGGGAATGAGCAGTTCTTC CASTPLGQGNEQFF
TRBD1 - TRBJ1-2 TRBV27 TGTGCCAGCAGTTTAAAAGGGACAGCCAACTATGGCTACACCTTC CASSLKGTANYGYTF
TRBD2 - TRBJ2-7 TRBV29-1 TGCAGCGCTAGCGGCGGGACTAGAGACGAGCAGTACTTC CSASGGTRDEQYF
- - TRBJ1-2 TRBV7-8 TGTGCCAGCAGCTTAGCTGGTGGGGGAGATGGCTACACCTTC CASSLAGGGDGYTF
- - TRBJ2-7 TRBV7-8 TGTGCCAGCAGCTCCTTCATATCGCCAAGGTACGAGCAGTACTTC CASSSFISPRYEQYF
- - TRBJ2-3 TRBV5-4 TGTGCCAGCAGCGACGCCGGTTCCACAGATACGCAGTATTTT CASSDAGSTDTQYF
- once TRBJ1-5 TRBV6-5 TGTGCCAGCAGTCCGAGGAACAATCAGCCCCAGCATTTT CASSPRNNQPQHF
TRBD2 - TRBJ2-1 TRBV28 TGTGCCAGCAGAACCATTCTGGGACTAGGAGTCAATGAGCAGTTCTTC CASRTILGLGVNEQFF
- - TRBJ2-7 TRBV20-1 TGCAGTGCTAGCACTGGGACGGAGCAGTACTTC CSASTGTEQYF
TRBD2 - TRBJ2-7 TRBV7-2 TGTGCCAGCAGCCCTGGACTAGCGTTCTCCTACGAGCAGTACTTC CASSPGLAFSYEQYF
- - TRBJ2-3 TRBV4-2 TGTGCCAGCAGCCGAGATGAGGGGAGAACGGATACGCAGTATTTT CASSRDEGRTDTQYF
- - TRBJ2-1 TRBV7-2 TGTGCCAGCAGCTTAGGGAGCGGAAACTCATACAATGAGCAGTTCTTC CASSLGSGNSYNEQFF
TRBD1 - TRBJ1-2 TRBV28 TGTGCCAGCAGTTTACGGGCAGGGGGTTCGGTCTATGGCTACACCTTC CASSLRAGGSVYGYTF
- - TRBJ2-3 TRBV28 TGTGCCAGCAGTTTATCGGGCCCAGATACGCAGTATTTT CASSLSGPDTQYF
- - TRBJ1-2 TRBV7-9 TGTGCCAGCAGCTTTGTTGGCGGACGAGGGGACTATGGCTACACCTTC CASSFVGGRGDYGYTF
- - TRBJ2-5 TRBV7-9 TGTGCCAGCAGCTTAGCCCCAGACGGGAGCTTGGGGACCCAGTACTTC CASSLAPDGSLGTQYF
- - TRBJ2-2 TRBV5-1 TGCGCCAGCAGCTTGGCCGGCGGCAGGGGCTATCCCGGGGAGCTGTTTTTT CASSLAGGRGYPGELFF
- - TRBJ2-3 TRBV7-2 TGTGCCAGCAGCTCCCGGCTCCTTAGCACAGATACGCAGTATTTT CASSSRLLSTDTQYF
- - TRBJ2-7 TRBV7-8 TGTGCCAGCAGCTTAGACGGCAGGGCTTACGAGCAGTACTTC CASSLDGRAYEQYF
TRBD1 - TRBJ1-2 TRBV28 TGTGCCAGCAGTTCACCAGGGGGATCGGGCTATGGCTACACCTTC CASSSPGGSGYGYTF
TRBD2 - TRBJ2-7 TRBV11-2 TGTGCCAGCAGCTGGACTAGCGGGAGGGGCCAGTACTTC CASSWTSGRGQYF
- - TRBJ1-1 TRBV7-3 TGTGCCAGCAGCTTAGAATCAGGGACTGAAGCTTTCTTT CASSLESGTEAFF
- - TRBJ2-6 TRBV4-1 TGCGCCAGCAGCCGGGCAGCTCACTCTGGGGCCAACGTCCTGACTTTC CASSRAAHSGANVLTF
TRBD1 - TRBJ2-2 TRBV25-1 TGTGCCAGCAGTGTATTAGCGGGACAGGGGATGGCCGGGGAGCTGTTTTTT CASSVLAGQGMAGELFF
- - TRBJ2-5 TRBV25-1 TGTGCCAGCAGTGACGTGAGGGGTCCCGAGACCCAGTACTTC CASSDVRGPETQYF
TRBD1 - TRBJ1-1 TRBV7-2 TGTGCCAGCAGCTTATATGGGACAGGGAACACTGAAGCTTTCTTT CASSLYGTGNTEAFF
TRBD1 - TRBJ2-4 TRBV7-6 TGTGCCAGCAGCCTAGGACAGGGGGCGCGTGCCAAAAACATTCAGTACTTC CASSLGQGARAKNIQYF
TRBD2 once TRBJ2-1 TRBV5-1 TGCGCCAGCAGCTTAGTAGCGGGTAAGGAACAGTTCTTC CASSLVAGKEQFF
- once TRBJ1-2 TRBV28 TGTGCCAGCAGTTTATTATGGGGGGACGGCTACACCTTC CASSLLWGDGYTF
TRBD1 - TRBJ1-2 TRBV10-3 TGTGCCATCAGTTCGGGACAGGGCTATGGCTACACCTTC CAISSGQGYGYTF
TRBD2 - TRBJ2-1 TRBV11-2 TGTGCCAGCACCCCGGGACTAGCAGACAATGAGCAGTTCTTC CASTPGLADNEQFF
TRBD1 - TRBJ1-5 TRBV6-1 TGTGCCAGCACCTCCCAGACAGGGGGCAATCAGCCCCAGCATTTT CASTSQTGGNQPQHF
- - TRBJ1-3 TRBV19 TGTGCCAGTAGTCCCCGGGGACATGCTGGAAACACCATATATTTT CASSPRGHAGNTIYF
- - TRBJ2-5 TRBV6-1 TGTGCCAGCAGTGGCGGAAGGGTCCAAGAGACCCAGTACTTC CASSGGRVQETQYF
- - TRBJ1-5 TRBV18 TGTGCCAGCTCACCACAACGGGACAATCAGCCCCAGCATTTT CASSPQRDNQPQHF
- - TRBJ2-7 TRBV28 TGTGCCAGCTCGCTGTCCTTCTCCTACGAGCAGTACTTC CASSLSFSYEQYF
TRBD2 - TRBJ2-1 TRBV5-1 TGCGCCAGCAGCTTGGACGGACTAGCGGGATACAATGAGCAGTTCTTC CASSLDGLAGYNEQFF
TRBD1 - TRBJ2-7 TRBV7-8 TGTGCCAGCAGGAAAGGGACAGGCCTAGGCGAGCAGTACTTC CASRKGTGLGEQYF